A selection of T cell receptor beta chains follows, all from one sample in a study of T-cell memory formation after mild COVID-19. In TCRdb, the 5' RACE reads were re-called with MiXCR into one record per CDR3 protein. Here the sample spans over 300,000 distinct CDR3 sequences, around 20% being singletons. Sequences were obtained from PBMCs or a T cell subset sorted from them (not recorded which). The receptors derive from a young man who had mild COVID-19 (a few samples of this study predate the infection). Cell type and time point are not known. The CDR3 runs from the conserved cysteine through the conserved F or W. D genes are given only for firm matches. Not every row has a clone size; where given, it reads once, few, many or a size class.

.,TRBJ2-5,TRBV28,TRBD2,CASSAPGLGGVQYF,TGTGCCAGCAGTGCTCCGGGACTAGGGGGTGTCCAGTACTTC
.,TRBJ1-2,TRBV28,.,CASSDRYGYTF,TGTGCCAGCAGTGACCGCTATGGCTACACCTTC
few,TRBJ2-3,TRBV4-2,TRBD2,CASSQVTSSPSTDTQYF,TGTGCCAGCAGCCAAGTGACTAGCAGCCCTAGCACAGATACGCAGTATTTT
many,TRBJ1-3,TRBV7-9,.,CASSLEGLGNTIYF,TGTGCCAGCAGCCTAGAAGGGCTTGGAAACACCATATATTTT
.,TRBJ1-5,TRBV9,.,CASSVAPTVDQPQHF,TGTGCCAGCAGCGTAGCTCCGACAGTTGATCAGCCCCAGCATTTT
few,TRBJ2-7,TRBV4-3,TRBD1,CASSHGGTGYEQYF,TGCGCCAGCAGCCACGGCGGGACAGGATACGAGCAGTACTTC
few,TRBJ1-6,TRBV4-1,.,CASSPSGVGTNSPLHF,TGCGCCAGCAGCCCGTCAGGGGTTGGGACTAATTCACCCCTCCACTTT
few,TRBJ2-7,TRBV5-1,.,CASSPGGDDEQYF,TGCGCCAGCAGCCCAGGGGGGGACGACGAGCAGTACTTC
.,TRBJ2-7,TRBV20-1,.,CSAIPIGDTQYEQYF,TGCAGTGCTATCCCGATAGGGGACACTCAGTACGAGCAGTACTTC
.,TRBJ2-5,TRBV11-1,.,CASSFQSPQETQYF,TGTGCCAGCAGCTTTCAGTCACCTCAAGAGACCCAGTACTTC
.,TRBJ1-2,TRBV14,.,CASSQESQGSYGYTF,TGTGCCAGCAGCCAAGAAAGTCAGGGGAGCTATGGCTACACCTTC
few,TRBJ2-7,TRBV10-3,TRBD2,CASRGGANEQYF,TGTGCCAGCCGCGGGGGGGCGAACGAGCAGTACTTC
few,TRBJ2-5,TRBV5-4,.,CASSLTPGIQTQYF,TGTGCCAGCAGCTTGACACCAGGGATCCAGACCCAGTACTTC
.,TRBJ1-3,TRBV6-6,.,CASSYPQGAGNTIYF,TGTGCCAGCAGTTACCCCCAGGGTGCCGGAAACACCATATATTTT
many,TRBJ2-7,TRBV5-1,TRBD2,CASSLETSGYEQYF,TGCGCCAGCAGCTTGGAGACTAGCGGCTACGAGCAGTACTTC
.,TRBJ2-5,TRBV24-1,TRBD2,CATSDSRPSGETQYF,TGTGCCACCAGTGATTCAAGGCCTAGCGGTGAGACCCAGTACTTC
.,TRBJ2-3,TRBV7-2,TRBD1,CAIGQGGTDTQYF,TGTGCCATTGGACAGGGAGGTACAGATACGCAGTATTTT
.,TRBJ2-5,TRBV20-1,TRBD2,CSARAGTSPETQYF,TGCAGTGCTAGGGCCGGGACTAGCCCGGAGACCCAGTACTTC
.,TRBJ2-3,TRBV12-3/TRBV12-4,TRBD2,CASTINGLALTDTQYF,TGTGCCAGCACCATCAACGGACTAGCCCTCACAGATACGCAGTATTTT
.,TRBJ2-1,TRBV4-3,TRBD1,CASSHTGGNEQFF,TGCGCCAGCAGCCACACAGGGGGGAATGAGCAGTTCTTC
few,TRBJ1-4,TRBV4-1,.,CASSQAEGATNEKLFF,TGCGCCAGCAGCCAAGCGGAGGGGGCAACTAATGAAAAACTGTTTTTT
few,TRBJ2-7,TRBV6-1,TRBD1,CASSWDRVPYYEQYF,TGTGCCAGCAGTTGGGACAGGGTGCCTTACTACGAGCAGTACTTC
many,TRBJ2-7,TRBV4-3,.,CASSQDPTGYEQYF,TGCGCCAGCAGCCAAGACCCCACGGGCTACGAGCAGTACTTC
once,TRBJ2-5,TRBV7-2,TRBD2,CASSLRGGGGETQYF,TGTGCCAGCAGCTTACGCGGGGGGGGCGGAGAGACCCAGTACTTC
.,TRBJ1-2,TRBV4-2,TRBD1,CASSPTGMYYGYTF,TGTGCCAGCAGCCCGACAGGGATGTACTACGGCTACACCTTC
.,TRBJ2-3,TRBV18,.,CASSPGITGTDTQYF,TGTGCCAGCTCACCGGGGATCACCGGCACAGATACGCAGTATTTT
.,TRBJ1-4,TRBV12-3/TRBV12-4,TRBD1,CASRGQGRLEKLFF,TGTGCCAGCAGGGGACAGGGGAGACTAGAAAAACTGTTTTTT
.,TRBJ1-5,TRBV6-5,TRBD1,CASSRQGTGNQPQHF,TGTGCCAGCAGCCGACAGGGTACGGGCAATCAGCCCCAGCATTTT
few,TRBJ2-3,TRBV28,.,CASRPAGADTQYF,TGTGCCAGCAGACCAGCAGGGGCAGATACGCAGTATTTT
few,TRBJ2-1,TRBV5-1,TRBD1,CASSWDREEGEQFF,TGCGCCAGCAGCTGGGACAGGGAGGAGGGTGAGCAGTTCTTC
.,TRBJ2-2,TRBV11-2,.,CASSLLAGRGDTGELFF,TGTGCCAGCAGCCTATTAGCGGGCAGGGGCGACACCGGGGAGCTGTTTTTT
few,TRBJ1-2,TRBV20-1,TRBD1,CSARGIGQGTYGYTF,TGCAGTGCTAGAGGTATAGGACAGGGGACCTATGGCTACACCTTC
few,TRBJ1-2,TRBV20-1,.,CSATGSDSYGYTF,TGCAGTGCGACGGGATCGGACAGCTATGGCTACACCTTC
few,TRBJ2-1,TRBV29-1,TRBD2,CSVRLAGGNEQFF,TGCAGCGTTAGGTTAGCGGGGGGCAATGAGCAGTTCTTC
.,TRBJ2-2,TRBV24-1,.,CATSDPRDYQQGPGELFF,TGTGCCACCAGTGACCCGCGCGACTACCAACAGGGCCCCGGGGAGCTGTTTTTT
many,TRBJ2-7,TRBV5-1,TRBD1,CASSLEGQGSDEQYF,TGCGCCAGCAGCTTGGAGGGACAGGGGAGTGACGAGCAGTACTTC
.,TRBJ1-1,TRBV20-1,.,CSAPSGVENTEAFF,TGCAGTGCTCCCTCCGGGGTCGAGAACACTGAAGCTTTCTTT
.,TRBJ1-2,TRBV29-1,.,CSVEDPGGYGYTF,TGCAGCGTTGAAGATCCCGGCGGCTATGGCTACACCTTC
.,TRBJ2-2,TRBV6-2/TRBV6-3,.,CASNFNWNTGELFF,TGTGCCAGCAATTTTAACTGGAACACCGGGGAGCTGTTTTTT
.,TRBJ1-1,TRBV7-8,.,CASRPTGSLNTEAFF,TGTGCCAGCAGACCTACGGGCAGTCTGAACACTGAAGCTTTCTTT
.,TRBJ2-4,TRBV7-2,.,CASSPTRGSAGNIQYF,TGTGCCAGCAGCCCTACGCGGGGATCCGCGGGGAACATTCAGTACTTC
few,TRBJ2-7,TRBV4-3,.,CASSQTTAPTYEQYF,TGCGCCAGCAGCCAAACAACGGCTCCAACCTACGAGCAGTACTTC
.,TRBJ2-1,TRBV11-2,TRBD2,CASAGTSGYNEQFF,TGTGCCAGCGCCGGGACTAGCGGGTACAATGAGCAGTTCTTC
.,TRBJ2-3,TRBV4-3,.,CASSQGGSITDTQYF,TGCGCCAGCAGCCAAGGGGGATCGATCACAGATACGCAGTATTTT
.,TRBJ1-5,TRBV12-3/TRBV12-4,.,CASSLQANQPQHF,TGTGCCAGCAGTTTGCAGGCCAATCAGCCCCAGCATTTT
few,TRBJ2-5,TRBV20-1,TRBD2,CSAIPTSGGQETQYF,TGCAGTGCTATTCCGACTAGCGGGGGGCAAGAGACCCAGTACTTC
few,TRBJ2-6,TRBV12-3/TRBV12-4,TRBD2,CASTWGGSGANVLTF,TGTGCCAGCACCTGGGGGGGATCTGGGGCCAACGTCCTGACTTTC
.,TRBJ2-3,TRBV6-2/TRBV6-3,.,CASSYRGGRGTDTQYF,TGTGCCAGCAGTTATCGTGGGGGGCGAGGCACAGATACGCAGTATTTT
many,TRBJ1-1,TRBV7-2,.,CASSRQTEAFF,TGTGCCAGCAGCCGCCAAACTGAAGCTTTCTTT
.,TRBJ2-1,TRBV12-3/TRBV12-4,TRBD1,CASTLGQGLGNEQFF,TGTGCCAGCACCTTGGGACAGGGTCTTGGCAATGAGCAGTTCTTC
few,TRBJ1-5,TRBV6-6,.,CASSYVGVNQPQHF,TGTGCCAGCAGTTACGTCGGGGTTAATCAGCCCCAGCATTTT
.,TRBJ1-1,TRBV7-9,TRBD1,CASSSRDSRNTEAFF,TGTGCCAGCAGCTCCCGGGACAGCCGAAACACTGAAGCTTTCTTT
few,TRBJ2-5,TRBV7-2,.,CASSLGTSLQETQYF,TGTGCCAGCAGCTTAGGGACGTCTCTCCAAGAGACCCAGTACTTC
few,TRBJ2-1,TRBV7-8,.,CASSLAGGLYNEQFF,TGTGCCAGCAGCTTAGCGGGGGGGCTCTACAATGAGCAGTTCTTC
.,TRBJ2-3,TRBV2,.,CASSDRVNTQYF,TGTGCCAGCAGCGACCGGGTAAATACGCAGTATTTT